Below are 10 T cell receptor beta chains sequenced from a single sample in a study of blood T cell repertoires in COVID-19. Repertoires were generated with immunoSEQ multiplex PCR, while TCRdb's copy carries only in-frame clones and drops some. There are almost 100,000 clones in the sample; 86% occur only once, and 10% lies in the top ten. Sequences were obtained from peripheral blood. These receptors came from a man aged 45 to 65 with acute or convalescent COVID-19.

The sample holds many counts of this clone. This chain connects TRBV4-1 to TRBJ2-1; no reliable D call. CDR1 is MGHRA and CDR2 is YSYEKL in the germline V gene. V gave up 0 bases and J gave up 9 bases, with 15 bases separating them. This CDR3 region has 15 residues. CDR3 in amino acids: CASSQDASRSREQFF. For the CDR3, the DNA is TGCGCCAGCAGCCAAGATGCAAGCCGGTCGCGTGAGCAGTTCTTC.

The V call is TRBV9, the J call TRBJ1-1, with 9 bases lining up with TRBD1. Germline trimming cut 3 bases from V and 5 bases from J; bases unmatched to any gene: 8. The CDR3 has 15 residues. CDR1 SGDLS and CDR2 YYNGEE come from the germline V gene. CDR3 DNA sequence: TGTGCCAGCAGCGCCGCCGGACAGGGGAATACTGAAGCTTTCTTT. Residues: CASSAAGQGNTEAFF.

This chain connects TRBV28 to TRBJ1-2, with 7 positions matching TRBD1. CDR1 MDHEN and CDR2 SYDVKM come from the germline V gene. The J segment lost 3 bases and the V segment lost 5 bases, leaving 6 bases of the junction unmatched. The CDR3 contains 14 residues. The CDR3: CASSRDRTYYGYTF. The DNA of the CDR3 is TGTGCCAGCAGTAGGGACAGAACCTACTATGGCTACACCTTC.

The V and J genes are TRBV10-3 and TRBJ1-2; D is ambiguous. In germline, CDR1 is ENHRY, CDR2 SYGVKD. The CDR3 runs 13 residues. Trimming removed 5 bases from V and 5 bases from J, with 12 bases in between. The CDR3: CAISLESLYGYTF. CDR3 DNA sequence: TGTGCCATCAGTCTGGAGTCCCTATATGGCTACACCTTC.

The gene calls are TRBV24-1 and TRBJ2-3; the D gene is possibly TRBD1 (5 bases). Trimming removed 3 bases from V and 2 bases from J, with 11 bases in between. The CDR3 loop spans 15 amino acids. CDR1 KGHDR and CDR2 SFDVKD come from the germline V gene. As DNA, the CDR3 is TGTGCCACCAGTGATAGGGGCAGCCTCACAGATACGCAGTATTTT. Translation: CATSDRGSLTDTQYF.

This chain joins TRBV7-2 and TRBJ2-5; no definite D call. Germline V gives CDR1 SGHTA, CDR2 FQGNSA. The V gene lost 7 bases and the J gene lost 4 bases, with 13 bases spanning the gap. This CDR3 spans 13 amino acids. The DNA for the CDR3 is TGTGCCAGCACGAGGTCCACCTCAGAGACCCAGTACTTC. Translating gives CASTRSTSETQYF.

The chain employs TRBV7-6 and TRBJ2-1; TRBD2 agrees at 11 bases. With 3 bases clipped from V and 3 bases from J, the junction kept 10 bases outside the gene matches. This CDR3 has 18 amino acids. CDR1 and CDR2 (germline): SGHVS, FNYEAQ. CDR3 DNA: TGTGCCAGCAGCTTTGGGGCTAGCGGGAGGCCCGACTACAATGAGCAGTTCTTC. Its translation is CASSFGASGRPDYNEQFF.

The chain joins TRBV9 to TRBJ1-4, with TRBD1 matching 7 bases. Germline CDR1 and CDR2: SGDLS and YYNGEE. Trimming at V came to 3 bases and at J to 6 bases, leaving 8 bases not matched to a gene. The CDR3 extends over 15 amino acids. CDR3 protein: CASSEKGATYEKLFF. In DNA, the CDR3 is TGTGCCAGCAGCGAGAAGGGGGCCACCTATGAAAAACTGTTTTTT.

The rearrangement uses TRBV7-9 and TRBJ1-1; unclear D gene. The CDR3 loop spans 11 amino acids. V lost 5 bases and J 11 bases, leaving 12 bases between the germline ends. Germline V CDR1 and CDR2: SEHNR, FQNEAQ (reference sequence). This CDR3 is CASSLLAEAFF. The CDR3 nucleotides are TGTGCCAGCAGCCTCCTCGCGGAGGCTTTCTTT. The full variable domain, rest sourced from reference TRBV7-9 and TRBJ1-1, is DTGVSQNPRHKITKRGQNVTFRCDPISEHNRLYWYRQTLGQGPEFLTYFQNEAQLEKSRLLSDRFSAERPKGSFSTLEIQRTEQGDSAMYLCASSLLAEAFFGQGTRLTVV.

The rearrangement joins TRBV5-1 to TRBJ2-7, with D possibly matching TRBD2 (6 bases). In germline, CDR1 is SGHRS, CDR2 YFSETQ. With 0 bases removed from V and 5 bases from J, the gap between germline ends came to 12 bases. The length of the CDR3 is 14 residues. The CDR3 DNA is TGCGCCAGCAGCTTGGAAGCACTAGCTGACGAGCAGTACTTC. Translated: CASSLEALADEQYF. The variable domain in full, completed from reference TRBV5-1 and TRBJ2-7, reads KAGVTQTPRYLIKTRGQQVTLSCSPISGHRSVSWYQQTPGQGLQFLFEYFSETQRNKGNFPGRFSGRQFSNSRSEMNVSTLELGDSALYLCASSLEALADEQYFGPGTRLTVT.